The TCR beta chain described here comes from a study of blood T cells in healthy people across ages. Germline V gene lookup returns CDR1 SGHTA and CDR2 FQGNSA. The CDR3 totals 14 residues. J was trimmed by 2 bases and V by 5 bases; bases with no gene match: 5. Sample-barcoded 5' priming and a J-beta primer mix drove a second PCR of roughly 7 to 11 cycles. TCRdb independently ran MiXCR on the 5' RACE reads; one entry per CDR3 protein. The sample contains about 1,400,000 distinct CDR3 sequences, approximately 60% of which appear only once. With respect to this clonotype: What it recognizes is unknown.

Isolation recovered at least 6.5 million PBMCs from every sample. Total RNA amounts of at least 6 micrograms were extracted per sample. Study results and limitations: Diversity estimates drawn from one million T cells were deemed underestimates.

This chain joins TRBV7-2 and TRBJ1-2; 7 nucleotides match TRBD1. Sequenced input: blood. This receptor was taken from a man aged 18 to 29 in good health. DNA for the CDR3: TGTGCCAGCAGCGAGGGGGCGAGGAACTATGGCTACACCTTC. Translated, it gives CASSEGARNYGYTF.